The text below deals with one TCR beta chain. No antigen is known for it. Original handling: Productive clonotypes were detectable down to 2.59 x 10-5 frequency. Clones were read by immunoSEQ multiplex PCR, and TCRdb kept only the in-frame ones, dropping some. V and J calls and clone size are those listed in that table; D and trimming were worked out from the DNA. The sample holds 34,000 or so clones, approximately 80% seen once. This entry comes from a study of STAT5B mutations in CD4+ large granular lymphocyte leukemia. At the level of the study: Among healthy controls, a particular HLA allele went with more CDR3 'QG' motifs.

Germline CDR1 MNHNS, CDR2 SASEGT. This CDR3 spans 17 amino acids. Trimming at V came to 2 bases and at J to 3 bases, leaving 7 bases not matched to a gene. Overall study results and limits: The CD4+ versus CD8+ T-LGLL clonality difference may reflect limited sample size. About 25% of private leukemic clonotypes occurred rarely in other patients' non-leukemic repertoires.

The receptor was derived from a human donor in good health. This chain joins TRBV6-1 and TRBJ2-1, with TRBD2 identical over 10 bases. The sample was CD4+ T cells from blood buffy coats. In DNA, the CDR3 is TGTGCCAGCAGTGAAACTAGGTCTAGCGGGAGCTACAATGAGCAGTTCTTC. This gives the protein CASSETRSSGSYNEQFF.